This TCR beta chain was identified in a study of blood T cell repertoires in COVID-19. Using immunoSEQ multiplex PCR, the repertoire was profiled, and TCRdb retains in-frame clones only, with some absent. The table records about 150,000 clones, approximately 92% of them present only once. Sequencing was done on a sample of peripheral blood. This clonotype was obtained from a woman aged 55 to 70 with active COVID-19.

CDR3 region: CASSLEGYGTGTGNTIYF. CDR3 DNA sequence: TGCGCCAGCAGCTTGGAGGGGTACGGGACAGGGACTGGAAACACCATATATTTT. The V gene is TRBV5-1, the J gene TRBJ1-3; TRBD1 matches at 9 bases. The CDR3 spans 18 residues. Germline-derived CDR1 and CDR2 are SGHRS and YFSETQ. V dropped 0 bases and J dropped 2; count of bases not matched to a gene: 9.